At least ten counts were recorded for the clone carrying this T cell receptor beta chain. Antigen unknown. The data were obtained in a study of T cells in Graves' hyperthyroidism and ophthalmopathy. Exclusion of patients followed from uncontrolled infection, other autoimmune disease, pregnancy or lactation. Thyroid ultrasound, orbital computed tomography, clinical symptoms, and serum thyroxine and TRAb underpinned diagnoses. CDR3 length: 15 amino acids. The germline V and J ends were trimmed by 4 bases and 0 bases, with 13 bases remaining between them. In germline, CDR1 is SEHNR, CDR2 FQNEAQ (reference sequence). Broader study findings: Blood also held most thyroid clonotypes expanded beyond 0.001. The model identified upcoming ophthalmopathy a median roughly 6 months ahead of onset.

The investigators amplified TCR beta CDR3 regions from RNA transcripts. Initially, a first-round RT-PCR of the TCR CDR3 employed the HTBI primer set. TCRdb passed the multiplex PCR reads through MiXCR, listing each CDR3 protein once. The sample includes approximately 740,000 distinct CDR3 sequences, around 15% of them seen just once. Sequenced input: blood. The rearrangement links TRBV7-9 to TRBJ2-7; no reliable D call. The source of this sequence is a woman under 30 with Graves' hyperthyroidism. The CDR3 DNA sequence: TGTGCCAGCAGCTACGGTCCGATGAGCTCCTACGAGCAGTACTTC. It yields the protein CASSYGPMSSYEQYF.